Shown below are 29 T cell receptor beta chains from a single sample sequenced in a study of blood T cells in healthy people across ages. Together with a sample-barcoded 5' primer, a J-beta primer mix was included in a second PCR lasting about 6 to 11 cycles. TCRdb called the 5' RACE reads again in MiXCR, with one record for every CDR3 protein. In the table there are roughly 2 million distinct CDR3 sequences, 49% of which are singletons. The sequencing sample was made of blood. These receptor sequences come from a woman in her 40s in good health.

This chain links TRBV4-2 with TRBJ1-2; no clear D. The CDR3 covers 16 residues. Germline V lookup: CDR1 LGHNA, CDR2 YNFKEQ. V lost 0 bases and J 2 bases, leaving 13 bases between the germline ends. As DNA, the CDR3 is TGTGCCAGCAGCCAAGATTTCGGGCAGCTGAACTATGGCTACACCTTC. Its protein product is CASSQDFGQLNYGYTF.

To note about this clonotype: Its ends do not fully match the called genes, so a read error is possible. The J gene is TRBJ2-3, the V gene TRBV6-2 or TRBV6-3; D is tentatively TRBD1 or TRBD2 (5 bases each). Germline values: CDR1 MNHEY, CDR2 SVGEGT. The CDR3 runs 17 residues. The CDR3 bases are TGTGCCGGCAGTTACAGAGGGGCGAGGGGACCCACAGATACGCAGTATTTT. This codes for CAGSYRGARGPTDTQYF.

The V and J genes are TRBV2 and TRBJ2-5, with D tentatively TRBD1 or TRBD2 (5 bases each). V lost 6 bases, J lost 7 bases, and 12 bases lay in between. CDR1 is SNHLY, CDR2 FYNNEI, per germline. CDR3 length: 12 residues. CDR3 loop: CASSAGAVTQYF. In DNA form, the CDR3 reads TGTGCCAGCAGCGCCGGGGCGGTGACCCAGTACTTC. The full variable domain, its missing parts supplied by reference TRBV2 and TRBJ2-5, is EPEVTQTPSHQVTQMGQEVILRCVPISNHLYFYWYRQILGQKVEFLVSFYNNEISEKSEIFDDQFSVERPDGSNFTLKIRSTKLEDSAMYFCASSAGAVTQYFGPGTRLLVL.

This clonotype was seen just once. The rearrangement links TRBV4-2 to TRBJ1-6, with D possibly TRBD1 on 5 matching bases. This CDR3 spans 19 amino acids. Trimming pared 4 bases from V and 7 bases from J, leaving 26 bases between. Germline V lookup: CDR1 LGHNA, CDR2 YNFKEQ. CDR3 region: CASSLDRPGRASLNSPLHF. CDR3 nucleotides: TGTGCCAGCAGCCTAGACCGGCCAGGGCGGGCCAGCCTGAATTCACCCCTCCACTTT.

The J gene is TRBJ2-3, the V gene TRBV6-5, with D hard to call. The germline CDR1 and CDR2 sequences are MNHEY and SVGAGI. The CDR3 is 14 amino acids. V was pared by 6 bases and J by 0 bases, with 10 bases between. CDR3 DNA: TGTGCCAGCAGAGTGAGACGTAGCACAGATACGCAGTATTTT. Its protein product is CASRVRRSTDTQYF.

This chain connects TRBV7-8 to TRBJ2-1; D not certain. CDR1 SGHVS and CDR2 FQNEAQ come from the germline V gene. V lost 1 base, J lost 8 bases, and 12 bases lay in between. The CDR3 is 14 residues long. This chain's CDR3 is CASSLGALADEQFF. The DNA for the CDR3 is TGTGCCAGCAGCTTAGGGGCCTTAGCCGATGAGCAGTTCTTC.

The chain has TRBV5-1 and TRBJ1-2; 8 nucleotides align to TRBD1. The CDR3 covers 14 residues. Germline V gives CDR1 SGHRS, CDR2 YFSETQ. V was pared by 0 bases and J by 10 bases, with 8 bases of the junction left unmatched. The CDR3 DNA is TGCGCCAGCAGCTTGGTTGGACAGGGAAAGGACTACACCTTC. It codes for CASSLVGQGKDYTF.

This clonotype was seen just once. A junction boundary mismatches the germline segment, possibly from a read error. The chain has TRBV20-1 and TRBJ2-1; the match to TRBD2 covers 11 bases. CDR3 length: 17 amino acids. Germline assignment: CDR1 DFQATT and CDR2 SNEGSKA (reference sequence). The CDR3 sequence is CSARDYLLAGDYNGQFF. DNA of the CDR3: TGCAGTGCTAGAGACTATTTACTAGCGGGGGATTACAATGGGCAGTTCTTC.

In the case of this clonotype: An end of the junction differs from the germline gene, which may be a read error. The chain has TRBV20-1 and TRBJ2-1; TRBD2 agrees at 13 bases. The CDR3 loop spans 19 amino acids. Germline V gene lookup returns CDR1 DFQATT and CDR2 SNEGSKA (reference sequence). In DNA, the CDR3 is TGCAGTGCTAATGGTCCAGGACTAGCGGGGGAGCCCACCTACGATGAGCAGTTCTTC. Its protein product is CSANGPGLAGEPTYDEQFF.

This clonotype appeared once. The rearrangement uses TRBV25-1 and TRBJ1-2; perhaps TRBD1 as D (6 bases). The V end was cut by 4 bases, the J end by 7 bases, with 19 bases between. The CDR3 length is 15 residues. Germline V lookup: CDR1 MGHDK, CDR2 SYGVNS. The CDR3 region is CASSASYGGRGGYTF. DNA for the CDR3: TGTGCCAGCAGTGCCTCTTACGGGGGGCGCGGTGGCTACACCTTC.

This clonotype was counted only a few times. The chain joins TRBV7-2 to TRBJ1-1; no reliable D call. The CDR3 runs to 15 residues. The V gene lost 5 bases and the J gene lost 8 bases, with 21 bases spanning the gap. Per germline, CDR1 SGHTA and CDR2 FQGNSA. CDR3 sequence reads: CASSDNGGFRGEAFF. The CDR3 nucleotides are TGTGCCAGCAGCGACAATGGAGGGTTTCGAGGGGAAGCTTTCTTT.

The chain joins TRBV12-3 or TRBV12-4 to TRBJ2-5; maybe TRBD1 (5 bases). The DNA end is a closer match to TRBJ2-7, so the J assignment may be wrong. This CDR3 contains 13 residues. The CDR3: CASSLAGPCEQYF. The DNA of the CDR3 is TGTGCCAGCAGTTTGGCAGGGCCCTGCGAGCAGTACTTC.

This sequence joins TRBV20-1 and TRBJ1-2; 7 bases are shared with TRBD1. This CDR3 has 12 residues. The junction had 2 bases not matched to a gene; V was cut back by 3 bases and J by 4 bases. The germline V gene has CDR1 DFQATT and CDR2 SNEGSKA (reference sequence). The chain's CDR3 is CSASPGGYGYTF. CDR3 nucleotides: TGCAGTGCTAGCCCAGGGGGCTATGGCTACACCTTC.

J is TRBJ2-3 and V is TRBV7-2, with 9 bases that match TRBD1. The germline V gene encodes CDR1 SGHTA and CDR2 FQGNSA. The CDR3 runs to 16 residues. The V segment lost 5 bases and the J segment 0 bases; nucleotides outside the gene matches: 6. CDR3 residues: CASSPFGTGSTDTQYF. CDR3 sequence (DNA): TGTGCCAGCAGCCCATTTGGGACAGGGAGCACAGATACGCAGTATTTT.

The CDR3 loop reads CASSQALAGPTGEQFF. CDR3 in DNA: TGTGCCAGCAGCCAGGCACTAGCGGGGCCAACGGGGGAGCAGTTCTTC. The V call is TRBV4-2, the J call TRBJ2-1, with TRBD2 matching over 10 bases. The CDR3 covers 16 residues. J was trimmed by 10 bases and V by 3 bases; bases with no gene match: 12. The germline CDR1 and CDR2 sequences are LGHNA and YNFKEQ.

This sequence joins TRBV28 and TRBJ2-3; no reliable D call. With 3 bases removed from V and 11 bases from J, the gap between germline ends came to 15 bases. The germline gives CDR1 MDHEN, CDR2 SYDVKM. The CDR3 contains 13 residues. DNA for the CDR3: TGTGCCAGCAGTTTCGATATCCCTGATCGGCAGTATTTT. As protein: CASSFDIPDRQYF. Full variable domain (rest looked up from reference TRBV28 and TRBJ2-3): DVKVTQSSRYLVKRTGEKVFLECVQDMDHENMFWYRQDPGLGLRLIYFSYDVKMKEKGDIPEGYSVSREKKERFSLILESASTNQTSMYLCASSFDIPDRQYFGPGTRLTVL.

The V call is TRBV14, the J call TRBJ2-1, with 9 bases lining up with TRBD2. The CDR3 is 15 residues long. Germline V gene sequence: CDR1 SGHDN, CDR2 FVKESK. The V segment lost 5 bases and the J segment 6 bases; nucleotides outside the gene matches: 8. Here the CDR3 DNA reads TGTGCCAGCAGCGTGAGCGGGGGGCCCACCAATGAGCAGTTCTTC. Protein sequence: CASSVSGGPTNEQFF. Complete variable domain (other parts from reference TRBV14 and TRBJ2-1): EAGVTQFPSHSVIEKGQTVTLRCDPISGHDNLYWYRRVMGKEIKFLLHFVKESKQDESGMPNNRFLAERTGGTYSTLKVQPAELEDSGVYFCASSVSGGPTNEQFFGPGTRLTVL.

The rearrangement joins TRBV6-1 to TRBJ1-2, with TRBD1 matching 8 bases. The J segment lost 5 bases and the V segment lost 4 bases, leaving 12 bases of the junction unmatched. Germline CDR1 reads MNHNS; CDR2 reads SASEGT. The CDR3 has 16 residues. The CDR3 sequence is CASSAGAGTGKYGYTF. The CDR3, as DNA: TGTGCCAGCAGTGCAGGCGCCGGGACAGGCAAATATGGCTACACCTTC.

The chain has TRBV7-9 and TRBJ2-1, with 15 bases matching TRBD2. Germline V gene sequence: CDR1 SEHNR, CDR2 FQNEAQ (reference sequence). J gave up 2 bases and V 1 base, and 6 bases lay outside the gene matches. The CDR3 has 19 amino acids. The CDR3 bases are TGTGCCAGCAGCTTAGTAGGACTAGCGGGGGGGAGCGCCTACAATGAGCAGTTCTTC. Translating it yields CASSLVGLAGGSAYNEQFF. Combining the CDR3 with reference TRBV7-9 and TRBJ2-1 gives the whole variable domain DTGVSQNPRHKITKRGQNVTFRCDPISEHNRLYWYRQTLGQGPEFLTYFQNEAQLEKSRLLSDRFSAERPKGSFSTLEIQRTEQGDSAMYLCASSLVGLAGGSAYNEQFFGPGTRLTVL.

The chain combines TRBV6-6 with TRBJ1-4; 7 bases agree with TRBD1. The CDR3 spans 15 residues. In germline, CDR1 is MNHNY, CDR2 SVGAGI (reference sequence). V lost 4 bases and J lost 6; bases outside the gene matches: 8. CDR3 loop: CASSSQGLGDEKLFF. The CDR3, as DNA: TGTGCCAGCAGTTCACAGGGGCTAGGGGATGAAAAACTGTTTTTT.

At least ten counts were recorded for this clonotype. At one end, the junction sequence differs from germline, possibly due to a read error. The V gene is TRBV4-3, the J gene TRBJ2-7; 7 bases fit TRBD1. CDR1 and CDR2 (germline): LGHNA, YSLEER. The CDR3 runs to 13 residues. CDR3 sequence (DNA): TGTGCCAGCAGCCAGGGACAGAACTACGAGCAGTACTTC. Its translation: CASSQGQNYEQYF.

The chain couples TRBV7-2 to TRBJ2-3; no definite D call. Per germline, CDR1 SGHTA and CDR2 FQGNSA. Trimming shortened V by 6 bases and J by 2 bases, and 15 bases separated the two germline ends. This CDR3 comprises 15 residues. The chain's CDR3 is CASSADPIATDTQYF. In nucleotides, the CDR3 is TGTGCCAGCAGTGCTGACCCGATAGCCACAGATACGCAGTATTTT.

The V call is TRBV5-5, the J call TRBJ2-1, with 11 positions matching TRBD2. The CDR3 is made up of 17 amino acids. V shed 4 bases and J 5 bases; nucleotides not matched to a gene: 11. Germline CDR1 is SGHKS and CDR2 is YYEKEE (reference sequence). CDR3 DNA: TGTGCCAGCAGCATCCATCCCGGGACTAGCGGCAACAATGAGCAGTTCTTC. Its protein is CASSIHPGTSGNNEQFF. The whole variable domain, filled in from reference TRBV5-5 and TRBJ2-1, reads DAGVTQSPTHLIKTRGQQVTLRCSPISGHKSVSWYQQVLGQGPQFIFQYYEKEERGRGNFPDRFSARQFPNYSSELNVNALLLGDSALYLCASSIHPGTSGNNEQFFGPGTRLTVL.

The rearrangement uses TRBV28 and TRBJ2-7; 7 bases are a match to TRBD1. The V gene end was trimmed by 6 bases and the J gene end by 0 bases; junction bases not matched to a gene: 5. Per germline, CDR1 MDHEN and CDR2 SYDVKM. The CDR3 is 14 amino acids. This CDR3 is CASRAGTVSYEQYF. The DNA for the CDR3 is TGTGCCAGCAGGGCCGGGACAGTCTCCTACGAGCAGTACTTC.

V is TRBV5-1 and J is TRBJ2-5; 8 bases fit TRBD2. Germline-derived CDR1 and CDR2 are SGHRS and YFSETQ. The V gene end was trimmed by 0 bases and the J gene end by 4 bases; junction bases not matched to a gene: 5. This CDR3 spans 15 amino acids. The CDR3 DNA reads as TGCGCCAGCAGCTTGGCGGGGGCGGGAGGAGAGACCCAGTACTTC. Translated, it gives CASSLAGAGGETQYF.

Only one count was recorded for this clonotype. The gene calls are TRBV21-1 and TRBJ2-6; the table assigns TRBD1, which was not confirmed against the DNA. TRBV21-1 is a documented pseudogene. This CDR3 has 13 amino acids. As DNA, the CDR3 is TGTGCCAGGACAGGGGCTGGGGTCAACGTCCTGACTTTC. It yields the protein CARTGAGVNVLTF.

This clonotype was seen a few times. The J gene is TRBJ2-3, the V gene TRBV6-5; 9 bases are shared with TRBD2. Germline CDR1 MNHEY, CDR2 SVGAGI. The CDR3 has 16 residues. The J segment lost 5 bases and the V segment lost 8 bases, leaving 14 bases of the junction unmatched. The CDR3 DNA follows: TGTGCCAGCCCCGGCCCGGCGGGGGGGCAGGAAGATACGCAGTATTTT. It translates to CASPGPAGGQEDTQYF.

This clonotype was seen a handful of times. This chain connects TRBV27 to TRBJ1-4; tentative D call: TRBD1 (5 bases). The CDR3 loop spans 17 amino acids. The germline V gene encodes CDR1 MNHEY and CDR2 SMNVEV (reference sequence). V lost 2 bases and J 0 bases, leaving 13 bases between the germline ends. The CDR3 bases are TGTGCCAGCAGTTTAGAGGGGAGAATCGCAACTAATGAAAAACTGTTTTTT. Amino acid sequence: CASSLEGRIATNEKLFF. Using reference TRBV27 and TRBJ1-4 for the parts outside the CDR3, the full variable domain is EAQVTQNPRYLITVTGKKLTVTCSQNMNHEYMSWYRQDPGLGLRQIYYSMNVEVTDKGDVPEGYKVSRKEKRNFPLILESPSPNQTSLYFCASSLEGRIATNEKLFFGSGTQLSVL.

CDR3: CASSPGQGPNQPQHF. CDR3 sequence (DNA): TGTGCCAGCAGTCCCGGACAGGGTCCCAATCAGCCCCAGCATTTT. The chain recombines TRBV6-2 or TRBV6-3 with TRBJ1-5; 8 nucleotides match TRBD1. V lost 5 bases and J lost 3; bases outside the gene matches: 6. Germline CDR1 is MNHEY and CDR2 is SVGEGT. This CDR3 has 15 amino acids.